Listed below are T cell receptor beta chains from one sample, sequenced in a study of radiation and T cells in renal cell carcinoma. Measured with immunoSEQ multiplex PCR; TCRdb has only the in-frame clones, and not every one. The sample has tens of thousands of clones; roughly 79% are singletons. The sample in question was blood, obtained from a patient whose treatment included radiotherapy and nephrectomy. These receptors all stem from a man aged 55 to 69 with renal cell carcinoma. Both conserved end residues are part of each CDR3. The order of the fields is clone size, V gene, J gene, D gene, CDR3 DNA, CDR3 protein. A D gene is named only where the DNA matches it firmly. Clone size is not always given. Where it is, it says once, few, many or a class for expanded clones.

>-|TRBV7-2|TRBJ1-5|-
TGTGCCAGCAGCTTACAGAGCAATCAGCCCCAGCATTTT
CASSLQSNQPQHF
>-|TRBV5-6|TRBJ2-1|-
TGTGCCAGCAGCTTTCCGGGACGGTACAATGAGCAGTTCTTC
CASSFPGRYNEQFF
>few|TRBV6-6|TRBJ1-1|-
TGTGCCAGCAGTACTTCCACGGGGACACGGAACACTGAAGCTTTCTTT
CASSTSTGTRNTEAFF
>-|TRBV4-2|TRBJ1-1|TRBD1
TGTGCCAGCAGCCAACCAGACAGGGGGAACACTGAAGCTTTCTTT
CASSQPDRGNTEAFF
>-|TRBV21-1|TRBJ2-7|-
TGTGCCAGCAATCCGGGACGGAGCTACGAGCAGTACTTC
CASNPGRSYEQYF
>-|TRBV11-2|TRBJ2-1|-
TGTGCCAGCAGCCACTCCTACAATGAGCAGTTCTTC
CASSHSYNEQFF
>few|TRBV2|TRBJ2-1|-
TGTGCCAGCAGTGGCGACAATGAGCAGTTCTTC
CASSGDNEQFF
>-|TRBV6-1|TRBJ1-4|-
TGTGCCAGCAGTGAACGCCCCGGGACAACCCATGAAAAACTGTTTTTT
CASSERPGTTHEKLFF
>-|TRBV19|TRBJ2-1|TRBD1
TGTGCCAGTAGTATTGAGCGAGGGGGCGATGAGCAGTTCTTC
CASSIERGGDEQFF
>-|TRBV30|TRBJ1-5|-
TGTGCCTGGAGTGAAGAGTGGGGCAATCAGCCCCAGCATTTT
CAWSEEWGNQPQHF
>-|TRBV7-8|TRBJ1-4|TRBD1
TGTGCCAGCAGCCTATGGACAGGGGATGAAAAACTGTTTTTT
CASSLWTGDEKLFF
>once|TRBV6-4|TRBJ1-2|-
TGTGCCAGCAGGGGTCTTTATGGCTACACCTTC
CASRGLYGYTF
>-|TRBV7-2|TRBJ2-2|-
TGTGCCAGCAGCTTAGCGTTGGGACCCGGGGAGCTGTTTTTT
CASSLALGPGELFF
>-|TRBV7-2|TRBJ2-5|TRBD2
TGTGCCAGCAGCTTAGTCTTAGCGGGGGTCCCCAACCAAGAGACCCAGTACTTC
CASSLVLAGVPNQETQYF
>-|TRBV5-6|TRBJ1-6|-
TGTGCCAGCAGCTTGGCCACAGCCTATTCACCCCTCCACTTT
CASSLATAYSPLHF
>-|TRBV18|TRBJ2-1|TRBD1
TGTGCCAGCTCACCCCGGGACAGGGGGAGATTGGATGAGCAGTTCTTC
CASSPRDRGRLDEQFF